The 23 T cell receptor beta chains below all came from one sample that was sequenced in a study of CXCR3-negative and CXCR3-positive naive CD8 T cells. Whole-study findings and limits: CXCR3-expressing naive cells carried TRB CDR3s more hydrophobic than those of CXCR3-negative naive cells.

The libraries of TRB cDNA were prepared using 5' RACE with UMI labels. TCRdb derives one entry per CDR3 protein from the 5' RACE reads, leaving out DNA. The sample totals under 90,000 distinct CDR3 sequences. These TCRs are of unknown antigen specificity. Sequenced input: naive CXCR3+ CD8+ T cells from blood. The sample's subset: CD45RO-CCR7+CD27+CD95- naive CD8+ T cells expressing CXCR3 (TNR3+). These receptors all come from a human donor in good health. Some clones in this sample may be carry-over from other donors' samples.

The J gene is TRBJ2-1, the V gene TRBV28; with no DNA, the TCRdb D assignment of TRBD1 cannot be verified. This CDR3 spans 16 amino acids. Per germline, CDR1 MDHEN and CDR2 SYDVKM. The CDR3 is CASSLWRDKGVNEQFF.

The J gene is TRBJ2-5, the V gene TRBV27; TCRdb names TRBD1, which stays unverified in the absence of DNA. This CDR3 region has 11 residues. Germline V CDR1 and CDR2: MNHEY, SMNVEV (reference sequence). The CDR3 protein is CASNSGGPQYF.

The chain links TRBV12-3 or TRBV12-4 to TRBJ2-1; checking the TCRdb D call of TRBD1 is not possible without DNA. The CDR3 spans 16 residues. The chain's CDR3 is CASSTQKGPNYNEQFF.

This chain links TRBV2 with TRBJ2-7; no DNA is available, so the TRBD1 call from TCRdb remains unchecked. The length of the CDR3 is 15 residues. Per the germline V gene, CDR1 is SNHLY and CDR2 is FYNNEI. CDR3: CASSEAPGVSYEQYF.

CDR3 in amino acids: CASTGLASGVADTQYF. The J gene is TRBJ2-3, the V gene TRBV28; TCRdb proposes TRBD2, but this gene call is untestable without DNA. Germline CDR1 reads MDHEN; CDR2 reads SYDVKM. This CDR3 has 16 amino acids.

The V call is TRBV7-8, the J call TRBJ2-7; TCRdb selects TRBD1, and the lack of DNA leaves this call unchecked. The CDR3 runs to 13 residues. Looked up from germline, CDR1 is SGHVS and CDR2 is FQNEAQ. The CDR3 reads CASSPRQGGEQYF. Supplemented by reference TRBV7-8 and TRBJ2-7, the full variable domain reads GAGVSQSPRYKVAKRGQDVALRCDPISGHVSLFWYQQALGQGPEFLTYFQNEAQLDKSGLPSDRFFAERPEGSVSTLKIQRTQQEDSAVYLCASSPRQGGEQYFGPGTRLTVT.

The genes are TRBV7-5 and TRBJ1-2; TCRdb returns TRBD1, unconfirmable since there is no DNA. TRBV7-5 is annotated as a pseudogene. The CDR3 length is 19 residues. This CDR3 is CISVSEADAKLRQGGGYTF.

The chain links TRBV4-1 to TRBJ2-5; the TCRdb D gene call, TRBD2, has no DNA to confirm it. The CDR3 contains 15 residues. Germline CDR1 and CDR2: MGHRA and YSYEKL. CDR3 in amino acids: CASSQGTSGRQTQYF.

The rearrangement uses TRBV20-1 and TRBJ2-5; TCRdb's D gene call, TRBD1, goes unchecked for lack of DNA. The CDR3 spans 16 residues. In germline, CDR1 is DFQATT, CDR2 SNEGSKA (reference sequence). CDR3 residues: CSAKGGTGTFQETQYF.

CDR3 residues: CSVDRNTEAFF. The rearrangement links TRBV29-1 to TRBJ1-1. Germline assignment: CDR1 SQVTM and CDR2 ANQGSEA. The CDR3 runs 11 residues.

This chain links TRBV29-1 with TRBJ2-5; the TRBD1 assignment by TCRdb is unverifiable without DNA. The CDR3 totals 15 residues. Germline CDR1 is SQVTM and CDR2 is ANQGSEA. The CDR3 reads CSVEDLDRGGETQYF.

The V call is TRBV7-9, the J call TRBJ1-2; the D call of TRBD1 rests on TCRdb alone, since no DNA is present to check it. CDR1 SEHNR and CDR2 FQNEAQ come from the germline V gene (reference sequence). This CDR3 is 15 amino acids long. The CDR3 region is CASLETGTADYGYTF.

The J gene is TRBJ2-7, the V gene TRBV7-6; TCRdb calls TRBD1, which cannot be checked without DNA. The CDR3 sequence is 16 residues long. Germline assignment: CDR1 SGHVS and CDR2 FNYEAQ. The CDR3 spells CASSLEGGGFSYEQYF.

This chain connects TRBV14 to TRBJ2-1; the D call of TRBD2 rests on TCRdb alone, since no DNA is present to check it. The germline V gene has CDR1 SGHDN and CDR2 FVKESK. There are 16 residues in the CDR3. The CDR3 here is CASSQPSGGLYNEQFF.

This sequence joins TRBV12-3 or TRBV12-4 and TRBJ1-1. CDR3 length: 12 residues. CDR3 in amino acids: CASSLWQAEAFF.

The rearrangement uses TRBV5-4 and TRBJ2-5; TCRdb calls TRBD1, which cannot be checked without DNA. The CDR3 consists of 14 residues. From germline, CDR1 is SGHNT and CDR2 YYREEE (reference sequence). CDR3 residues: CASSRPGVKETQYF.

The chain employs TRBV6-5 and TRBJ2-1; TCRdb's assignment of TRBD2 cannot be checked, as there is no DNA. CDR1 MNHEY and CDR2 SVGAGI come from the germline V gene. The CDR3 extends over 13 amino acids. CDR3 sequence reads: CATRGGDYNEQFF.

This chain links TRBV29-1 with TRBJ1-1. The CDR3 totals 13 residues. CDR1 and CDR2 from the germline V gene are SQVTM and ANQGSEA. The CDR3 is CSVVLGMNTEAFF.

The gene calls are TRBV6-5 and TRBJ1-1; TCRdb outputs TRBD1, but without DNA this stays unchecked. CDR3 size: 17 residues. Germline V CDR1 and CDR2: MNHEY, SVGAGI. The CDR3 is CASSITGPLKLDTEAFF.

The chain uses TRBV6-5 and TRBJ2-1; TCRdb returns TRBD1, unconfirmable since there is no DNA. This CDR3 has 13 amino acids. Germline loops: CDR1 MNHEY, CDR2 SVGAGI. Here the CDR3 reads CVSRLGEDNEQFF.

V usage is TRBV4-3 and J usage is TRBJ1-1; TCRdb's D gene call, TRBD1, goes unchecked for lack of DNA. Germline CDR1 and CDR2: LGHNA and YSLEER. The CDR3 covers 16 residues. CDR3 sequence: CASSSDRIQGLTEAFF.

V gene TRBV3-1 combines with J gene TRBJ2-7; TCRdb picks TRBD2, but there is no DNA to check that call. CDR3 length equals 15 residues. The germline CDR1 and CDR2 sequences are LGHDT and YNNKEL (reference sequence). CDR3 protein: CASTCIYQGLYEQYF.

The rearrangement joins TRBV7-2 to TRBJ2-1; lacking DNA, the TRBD1 call made by TCRdb goes unchecked. This CDR3 is built from 16 residues. The germline V gene has CDR1 SGHTA and CDR2 FQGNSA. The CDR3: CASSTRGFLRNNEQFF. The variable domain in full, with the rest retrieved from reference TRBV7-2 and TRBJ2-1, is GAGVSQSPSNKVTEKGKDVELRCDPISGHTALYWYRQSLGQGLEFLIYFQGNSAPDKSGLPSDRFSAERTGGSVSTLTIQRTQQEDSAVYLCASSTRGFLRNNEQFFGPGTRLTVL.